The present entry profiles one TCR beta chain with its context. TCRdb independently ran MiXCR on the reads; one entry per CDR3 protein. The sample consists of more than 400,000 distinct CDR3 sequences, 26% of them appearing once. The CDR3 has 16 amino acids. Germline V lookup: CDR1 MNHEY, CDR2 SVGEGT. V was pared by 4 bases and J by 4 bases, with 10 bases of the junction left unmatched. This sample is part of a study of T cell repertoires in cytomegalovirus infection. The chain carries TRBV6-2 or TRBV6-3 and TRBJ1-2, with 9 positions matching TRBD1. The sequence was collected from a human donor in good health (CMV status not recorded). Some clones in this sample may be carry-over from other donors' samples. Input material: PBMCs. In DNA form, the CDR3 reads TGTGCCAGCAGTTTGGAGCCTGCGACAGGGGGCTATGGCTACACCTTC. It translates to CASSLEPATGGYGYTF.